The following is a T cell receptor (beta chain) sequence with its context. RNA transcripts gave rise to amplified TCR beta CDR3 regions. An initial round of RT-PCR targeting the TCR CDR3 relied on the HTBI primer set. Via MiXCR, TCRdb re-called the multiplex PCR reads, giving one row per CDR3 protein. The sample includes a few hundred thousand distinct CDR3 sequences, around 20% seen only once; the top ten take approximately 26%. This sample is drawn from a study of T cells in Graves' hyperthyroidism and ophthalmopathy. An absence of ophthalmopathy progression within 18 months meant stable Graves' hyperthyroidism. Trimming cost V 5 bases and J 0 bases; bases outside gene matches: 7. CDR3 length equals 15 residues. Germline V CDR1 and CDR2: MNHNS, SASEGT.

The rearrangement joins TRBV6-1 to TRBJ2-7; 7 positions match TRBD1. The source of this sequence is a man aged 18 to 30 with Graves' hyperthyroidism. Sequencing was performed on blood. CDR3 coding DNA: TGTGCCAGCAGTCCGGACAGGAAGAACTCCTACGAGCAGTACTTC. Its protein is CASSPDRKNSYEQYF.